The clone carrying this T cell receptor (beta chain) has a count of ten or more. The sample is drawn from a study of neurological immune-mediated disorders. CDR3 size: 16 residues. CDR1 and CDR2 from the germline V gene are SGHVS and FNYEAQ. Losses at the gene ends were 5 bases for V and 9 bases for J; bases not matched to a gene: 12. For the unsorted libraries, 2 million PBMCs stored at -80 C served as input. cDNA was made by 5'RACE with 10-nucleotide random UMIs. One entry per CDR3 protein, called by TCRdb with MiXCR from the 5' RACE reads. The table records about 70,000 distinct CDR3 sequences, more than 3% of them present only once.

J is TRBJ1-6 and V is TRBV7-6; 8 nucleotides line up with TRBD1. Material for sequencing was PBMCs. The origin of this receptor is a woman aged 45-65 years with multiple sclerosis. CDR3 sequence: CASSHWTGRESSPLHF. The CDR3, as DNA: TGTGCCAGCAGCCATTGGACAGGGAGGGAGTCTTCACCCCTCCACTTT. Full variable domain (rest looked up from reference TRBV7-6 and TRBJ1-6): GAGVSQSPRYKVTKRGQDVALRCDPISGHVSLYWYRQALGQGPEFLTYFNYEAQQDKSGLPNDRFSAERPEGSISTLTIQRTEQRDSAMYRCASSHWTGRESSPLHFGNGTRLTVT.